The rows below give T cell receptor beta chains drawn from one sample of a study of T cell responses to AZD1222 COVID-19 vaccine. Sequencing used immunoSEQ multiplex PCR; TCRdb keeps in-frame clones, though not all of them. The sample carries some 130,000 clones, around nine tenths recorded once. This specimen consisted of peripheral blood, obtained on day 0 of AZD1222 vaccination. These receptors were taken from an adult in good health. Each CDR3 is given with its conserved first and last residue. The D gene is left open where the match is weak. Clone size appears in some rows only: once, few, many, or a class for an expanded clone.

v_gene,abundance,j_gene,d_gene,CDR3nt,CDR3aa
TRBV18,-,TRBJ2-7,-,TGTGCCAGCTCACCATCTTCAGGGATGGACTACGAGCAGTACTTC,CASSPSSGMDYEQYF
TRBV12-3/TRBV12-4,-,TRBJ1-1,-,TGTGCCAGCAGTTCAACGAACACTGAAGCTTTCTTT,CASSSTNTEAFF
TRBV18,-,TRBJ1-1,TRBD1,TGTGCCAGCTCACCGAACAGGGGGCGTGAGGCTGAAGCTTTCTTT,CASSPNRGREAEAFF
TRBV7-9,-,TRBJ2-3,-,TGTGCCAGCAGCCTCCTTAGTAGCACCAATACGCAGTATTTT,CASSLLSSTNTQYF
TRBV13,-,TRBJ2-3,TRBD1,TGTGCCAGCAGCTTACGACAGGGGACCCCCACAGATACGCAGTATTTT,CASSLRQGTPTDTQYF
TRBV7-7,-,TRBJ2-3,TRBD2,TGTGCTAGCAGCCAAGCGGGGGGGCCCCCAGATACGCAGTATTTT,CASSQAGGPPDTQYF
TRBV27,-,TRBJ1-4,-,TGTGCCAGCAGTTTAGACGGGAATGAAAAACTGTTTTTT,CASSLDGNEKLFF
TRBV18,-,TRBJ2-7,TRBD1,TGTGCCAGCTCACCAGAGACAGGGGGTGACGAGCAGTACTTC,CASSPETGGDEQYF
TRBV7-3,once,TRBJ1-2,-,TGTGCCAGCAGCTCATCAGGGCACGGCTACACCTTC,CASSSSGHGYTF
TRBV6-4,-,TRBJ2-4,TRBD2,TGTGCCAGCAGCAGAAGCCGGAAACCAGCGGGGGGGGCCAAAAACATTCAGTACTTC,CASSRSRKPAGGAKNIQYF
TRBV28,-,TRBJ1-6,-,TGTGCCAGCAGTCCCCTGCGAACACTTGATTCACCCCTCCACTTT,CASSPLRTLDSPLHF
TRBV27,-,TRBJ2-5,-,TGTGCCAGCAGCCTAGGGGGTATGGAGACCCAGTACTTC,CASSLGGMETQYF
TRBV12-3/TRBV12-4,-,TRBJ1-2,TRBD1,TGTGCCAGCAGTTTACAGGGGGCTAAAGGCTACACCTTC,CASSLQGAKGYTF
TRBV19,-,TRBJ2-1,TRBD2,TGTGCCTCCTCCCACCCTAAGGGACTAGCGGGGGGGCGGGAGCAGTTCTTC,CASSHPKGLAGGREQFF
TRBV7-9,-,TRBJ2-7,TRBD2,TGTGCCAGCAGCGCCGCGGGGGGGCCCTCCTACGAGCAGTACTTC,CASSAAGGPSYEQYF
TRBV4-1,once,TRBJ2-7,-,TGCGCCAGCAGCCAAGCTCTCGGACAGTTTCACGAGCAGTACTTC,CASSQALGQFHEQYF
TRBV2,-,TRBJ1-4,TRBD1,TGTGCCAGCAGTGAAGCCACAGGGGGCTGGGAAAAACTGTTTTTT,CASSEATGGWEKLFF
TRBV5-4,few,TRBJ1-2,-,TGTGCCAGCAGCTTGGCAACAGGGACCCTTGGCTACACCTTC,CASSLATGTLGYTF
TRBV7-3,-,TRBJ1-2,-,TGTGCCAGCAGCCCCTGGGGGGGGGCGGATTATGGCTACACCTTC,CASSPWGGADYGYTF
TRBV4-3,-,TRBJ2-7,TRBD1,TGCGCCAGCAGCCCCGCGGTCCGGGACAGTCCCTACGAGCAGTACTTC,CASSPAVRDSPYEQYF
TRBV2,-,TRBJ2-2,TRBD1,TGTGCCGGAAGACAGGGGCTTGGCGGGGAGCTGTTTTTT,CAGRQGLGGELFF
TRBV28,-,TRBJ2-7,-,TGTGCCAGCCAATCGCCAGGGACCTACGAGCAGTACTTC,CASQSPGTYEQYF
TRBV5-1,-,TRBJ2-7,TRBD1,TGCGCCAGCAGCTTGGGGCGGTTGGCAGGGGGCTCCGACGAGCAGTACTTC,CASSLGRLAGGSDEQYF
TRBV20-1,-,TRBJ1-6,-,TGCAGTGCTAGTGGGCCCGCGGGGGGGGTTTATTCACCCCTCCACTTT,CSASGPAGGVYSPLHF
TRBV7-2,-,TRBJ2-2,-,TGTGCCAGCAGCTTAGATATGGGGGCAGAGCTGTTTTTT,CASSLDMGAELFF
TRBV9,-,TRBJ2-1,-,TGTGCCAGCAGCGTAGGTTCCCAATACAATGAGCAGTTCTTC,CASSVGSQYNEQFF
TRBV5-4,-,TRBJ2-7,-,TGTGCCAGCAGCTTGTTAATGGTAGGCTCAACCCACGAGCAGTACTTC,CASSLLMVGSTHEQYF
TRBV18,-,TRBJ2-1,-,TGTGCCAGCTCCAATGGACGAAGTGAGCAGTTCTTC,CASSNGRSEQFF
TRBV28,-,TRBJ1-4,-,TGTGCCAGCAGCCCCAATGGGGCTAATGAAAAACTGTTTTTT,CASSPNGANEKLFF
TRBV21-1,-,TRBJ2-4,-,TGTGCCAGTAACAACAGGGGCGGGGGAAACATTCAGTACTTC,CASNNRGGGNIQYF
TRBV5-6,-,TRBJ2-7,TRBD1,TGTGCCAGCAGCCCGTCGACCGGGACAGATACCTACGAGCAGTACTTC,CASSPSTGTDTYEQYF
TRBV4-2,-,TRBJ1-4,-,TGTGCCAGCAGCCCCCGGCCTGCTAATGAAAAACTGTTTTTT,CASSPRPANEKLFF
TRBV7-9,-,TRBJ2-2,TRBD2,TGTGCCAGCAGTGGACCGGGACTAGCGGGGGAGGACGGGGAGCTGTTTTTT,CASSGPGLAGEDGELFF
TRBV6-5,-,TRBJ1-5,-,TGTGCCAGCAGTTCCACCGGGACTGAGAATCAGCCCCAGCATTTT,CASSSTGTENQPQHF
TRBV4-2,-,TRBJ1-1,-,TGTGCCAGCAGCCAAGGGAGAGAAAACACTGAAGCTTTCTTT,CASSQGRENTEAFF
TRBV5-8,-,TRBJ1-5,-,TGTGCCAGCAGCTTCCTAAATCAGCCCCAGCATTTT,CASSFLNQPQHF
TRBV9,-,TRBJ1-1,-,TGTGCCAGCAGCGCCCAGGGGCTTGGTAACACTGAAGCTTTCTTT,CASSAQGLGNTEAFF
TRBV2,-,TRBJ1-5,TRBD1,TGTGCCAGCAGTGGAGGACAGGGGCTGGTCAGCAATCAGCCCCAGCATTTT,CASSGGQGLVSNQPQHF
TRBV5-4,few,TRBJ1-2,-,TGTGCCAGCAGCTTGGAACAGGAATATGGCTACACCTTC,CASSLEQEYGYTF
TRBV28,-,TRBJ2-5,-,TGTGCCAGCAGTAGACCTCCGGGGGGCGGGGAGACCCAGTACTTC,CASSRPPGGGETQYF
TRBV10-1,-,TRBJ1-6,TRBD1,TGCGCCAGCAGTGAGTCCGGGACAGCTAATTCACCCCTCCACTTT,CASSESGTANSPLHF
TRBV7-9,-,TRBJ1-4,-,TGTGCCAGCAGCCTTCCTTGGGGTACTAATGAAAAACTGTTTTTT,CASSLPWGTNEKLFF
TRBV18,-,TRBJ2-3,-,TGTGCCAGCTCGCCTAGCACAGATACGCAGTATTTT,CASSPSTDTQYF
TRBV19,-,TRBJ1-1,-,TGTGCCAGTAGTATGTTTGATGGGATCACTGAAGCTTTCTTT,CASSMFDGITEAFF
TRBV19,-,TRBJ2-3,-,TGTGCCAGTAGTTATCGGGTGGCAGATACGCAGTATTTT,CASSYRVADTQYF